This TCR beta chain is from a study of monozygotic twins with inflammatory bowel disease. Findings and limits, study-wide: No repertoire similarity difference was seen between concordant and discordant twins; power was possibly limited. IBD patients shared fewer clonotypes with others than healthy twins, especially with disease activity. Twins with IBD were found to have lower TCRbeta diversity (inverse Simpson) than healthy co-twins.

Note on this clonotype: Its antigen remains unknown.

Each CDR3 protein gets one entry in TCRdb, which reprocessed the 5' RACE reads and gives no DNA. The table lists over 130,000 distinct CDR3 sequences. CDR1 SGHAT and CDR2 FQNNGV come from the germline V gene. The CDR3 length is 18 residues. This TCR was sampled from a human donor with ulcerative colitis or Crohn's disease, or a healthy co-twin of an affected twin (not recorded which). Sequencing was done on a sample of blood. V gene TRBV11-2 combines with J gene TRBJ1-1; TCRdb proposes TRBD1, but this gene call is untestable without DNA. This CDR3 is CASSLLWTGGRGNTEAFF.